The present entry profiles one T cell receptor (beta chain) with its context. Profiled with immunoSEQ multiplex PCR; TCRdb holds only in-frame clones, not every one. In the table there are 120,000 or so clones, about 89% of which are singletons. The data originate from a study of cytomegalovirus exposure and HLA in healthy donors. In germline, CDR1 is SGHRS, CDR2 YFSETQ. Trimming left V 4 bases short and J 6 bases short, with 17 bases between. CDR3 length: 14 amino acids. The clonotype comes from a woman between 18 and 30 years old in good health and CMV-seronegative. The material sequenced was PBMCs. The chain combines TRBV5-1 with TRBJ2-7, with D perhaps TRBD2 (6 bases). The chain's CDR3 is CASSLGLLLGEQYF. CDR3 coding DNA: TGCGCCAGCAGCCTGGGACTCCTCTTGGGCGAGCAGTACTTC.